This T cell receptor (beta chain) was captured in a study of vaccination and CD4 T cells after COVID-19. Concerning this clonotype: Antigen specificity is unknown.

Cultured CD4+ T-cell DNA underwent Oncomine TCR Beta short-read sequencing. From cultured CD4+ T cells, genomic DNA was extracted. MiXCR was run by TCRdb on the PCR reads, yielding one entry per CDR3 protein. The table lists around 9,700 distinct CDR3 sequences, 30% to 35% of them singletons. Study observations and caveats: The authors identified 304 of 307 vaccine-specific clones in convalescent patients as spike mono-reactive.

Specified treatment: roughly 10-day PBMC culture with coronavirus spike peptide pools or control peptides (ViraFEST assay). Pre-COVID-19 pandemic sampling (2011-2018) yielded the unexposed donor's CD4+ T cells. This CDR3 is built from 10 residues. The V end was cut by 4 bases, the J end by 6 bases, with 4 bases between. Germline V gene sequence: CDR1 GTSNPN, CDR2 SVGIG (reference sequence). Sequenced sample: CD4+ T cells from blood, cultured in vitro. J is TRBJ1-5 and V is TRBV30; D not resolved. The receptor's source is a human donor in good health. The CDR3 DNA is TGTGCCTGGACTGGTCAGCCCCAGCATTTT. The encoded protein is CAWTGQPQHF.